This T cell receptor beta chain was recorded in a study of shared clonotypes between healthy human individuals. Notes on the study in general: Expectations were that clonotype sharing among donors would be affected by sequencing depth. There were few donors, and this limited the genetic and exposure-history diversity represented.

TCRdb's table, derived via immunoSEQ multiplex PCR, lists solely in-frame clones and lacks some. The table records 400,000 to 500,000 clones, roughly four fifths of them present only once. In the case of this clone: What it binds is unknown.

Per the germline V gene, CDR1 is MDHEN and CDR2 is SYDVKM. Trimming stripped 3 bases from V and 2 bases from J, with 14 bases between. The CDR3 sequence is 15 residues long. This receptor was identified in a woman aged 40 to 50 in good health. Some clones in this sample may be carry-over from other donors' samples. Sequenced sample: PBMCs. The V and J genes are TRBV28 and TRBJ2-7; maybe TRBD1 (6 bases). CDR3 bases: TGTGCCAGCAGTTTCACCGGACAGCTACCCTACGAGCAGTACTTC. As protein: CASSFTGQLPYEQYF.